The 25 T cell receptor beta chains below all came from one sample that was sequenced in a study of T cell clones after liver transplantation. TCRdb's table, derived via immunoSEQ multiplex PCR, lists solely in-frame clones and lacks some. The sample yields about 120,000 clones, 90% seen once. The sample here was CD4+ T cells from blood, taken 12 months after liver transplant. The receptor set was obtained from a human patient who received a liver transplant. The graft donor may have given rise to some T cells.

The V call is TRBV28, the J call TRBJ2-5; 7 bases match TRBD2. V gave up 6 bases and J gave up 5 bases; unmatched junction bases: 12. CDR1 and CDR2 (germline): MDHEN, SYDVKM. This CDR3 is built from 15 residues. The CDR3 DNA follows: TGTGCCAGCAGCCGCCGGGGTGCGGGGGAGGAGACCCAGTACTTC. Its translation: CASSRRGAGEETQYF. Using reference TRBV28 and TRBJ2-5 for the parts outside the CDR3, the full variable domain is DVKVTQSSRYLVKRTGEKVFLECVQDMDHENMFWYRQDPGLGLRLIYFSYDVKMKEKGDIPEGYSVSREKKERFSLILESASTNQTSMYLCASSRRGAGEETQYFGPGTRLLVL.

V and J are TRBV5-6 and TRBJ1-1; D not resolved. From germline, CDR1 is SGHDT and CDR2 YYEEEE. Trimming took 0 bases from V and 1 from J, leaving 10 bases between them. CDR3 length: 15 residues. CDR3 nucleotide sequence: TGTGCCAGCAGCTTGGGAGGGAGAGGGAACACTGAAGCTTTCTTT. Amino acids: CASSLGGRGNTEAFF.

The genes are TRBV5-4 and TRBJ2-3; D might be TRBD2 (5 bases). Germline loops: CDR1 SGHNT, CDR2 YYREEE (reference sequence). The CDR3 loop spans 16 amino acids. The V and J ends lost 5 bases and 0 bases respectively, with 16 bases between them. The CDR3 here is CASSRTLQTSTDTQYF. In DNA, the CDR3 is TGTGCCAGCAGTAGGACTCTACAGACTAGCACAGATACGCAGTATTTT.

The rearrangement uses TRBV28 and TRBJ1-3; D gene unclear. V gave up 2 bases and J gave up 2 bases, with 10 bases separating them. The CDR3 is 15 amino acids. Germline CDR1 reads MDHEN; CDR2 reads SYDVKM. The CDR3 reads CASSLSPRTGNTIYF. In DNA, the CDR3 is TGTGCCAGCAGTTTAAGCCCCAGAACTGGAAACACCATATATTTT.

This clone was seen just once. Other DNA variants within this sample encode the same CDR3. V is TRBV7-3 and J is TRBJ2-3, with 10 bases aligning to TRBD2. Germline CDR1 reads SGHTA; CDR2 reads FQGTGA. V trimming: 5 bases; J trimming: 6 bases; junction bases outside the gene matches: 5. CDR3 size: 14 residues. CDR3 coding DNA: TGTGCCAGCAGCCGGACTAGCGGCGGTGATACGCAGTATTTT. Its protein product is CASSRTSGGDTQYF.

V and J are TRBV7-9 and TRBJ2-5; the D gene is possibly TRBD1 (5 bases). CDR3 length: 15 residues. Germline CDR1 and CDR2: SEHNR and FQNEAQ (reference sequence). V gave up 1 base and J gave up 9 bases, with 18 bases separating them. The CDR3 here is CASSLVRARGVAQYF. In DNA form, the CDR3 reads TGTGCCAGCAGCTTAGTCAGGGCGCGAGGAGTCGCCCAGTACTTC. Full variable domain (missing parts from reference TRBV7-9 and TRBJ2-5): DTGVSQNPRHKITKRGQNVTFRCDPISEHNRLYWYRQTLGQGPEFLTYFQNEAQLEKSRLLSDRFSAERPKGSFSTLEIQRTEQGDSAMYLCASSLVRARGVAQYFGPGTRLLVL.

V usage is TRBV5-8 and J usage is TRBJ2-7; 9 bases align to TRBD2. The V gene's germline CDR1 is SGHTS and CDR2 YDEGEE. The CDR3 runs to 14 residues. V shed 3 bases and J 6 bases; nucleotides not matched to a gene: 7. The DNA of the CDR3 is TGTGCCAGCAGCTCTAGCGGGATCAACGGCGAGCAGTACTTC. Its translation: CASSSSGINGEQYF.

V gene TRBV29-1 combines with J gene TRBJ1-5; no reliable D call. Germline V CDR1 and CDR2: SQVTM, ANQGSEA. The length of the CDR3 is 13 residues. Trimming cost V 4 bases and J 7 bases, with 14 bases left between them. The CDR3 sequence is CSVVEDPGQPQHF. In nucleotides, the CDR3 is TGCAGCGTTGTGGAGGACCCAGGCCAGCCCCAGCATTTT.

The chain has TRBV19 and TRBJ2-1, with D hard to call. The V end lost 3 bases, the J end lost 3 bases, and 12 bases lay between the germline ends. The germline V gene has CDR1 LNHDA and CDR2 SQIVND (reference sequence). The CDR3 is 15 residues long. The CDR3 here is CASSITPYSYNEQFF. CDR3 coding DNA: TGTGCCAGTAGTATTACGCCTTACAGCTACAATGAGCAGTTCTTC.

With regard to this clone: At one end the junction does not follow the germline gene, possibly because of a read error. The CDR3 DNA reads TGTGCCAGCAGGGAAGGACCCGGGACTAGACTCTACACCGGGGAGCTGTTTTTT. It encodes CASREGPGTRLYTGELFF. V and J are TRBV6-1 and TRBJ2-2, with 8 bases matching TRBD2. The CDR3 covers 18 residues. Germline assignment: CDR1 MNHNS and CDR2 SASEGT.

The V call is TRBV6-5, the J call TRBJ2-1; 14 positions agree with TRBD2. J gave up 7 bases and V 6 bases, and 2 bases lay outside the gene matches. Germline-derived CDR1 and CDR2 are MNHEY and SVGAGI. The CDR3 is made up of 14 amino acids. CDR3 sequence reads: CASRGLAGENEQFF. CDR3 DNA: TGTGCCAGCAGGGGACTAGCGGGAGAAAATGAGCAGTTCTTC.

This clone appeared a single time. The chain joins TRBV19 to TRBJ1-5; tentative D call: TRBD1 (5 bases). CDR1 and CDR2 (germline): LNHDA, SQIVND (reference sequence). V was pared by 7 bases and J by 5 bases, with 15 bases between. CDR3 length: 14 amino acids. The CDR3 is CASTPGTGDQPQHF. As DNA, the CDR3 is TGTGCCAGTACACCCGGGACCGGTGATCAGCCCCAGCATTTT.

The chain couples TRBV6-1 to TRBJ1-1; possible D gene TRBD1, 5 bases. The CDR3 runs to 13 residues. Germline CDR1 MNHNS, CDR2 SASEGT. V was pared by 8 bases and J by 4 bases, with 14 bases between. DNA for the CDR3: TGTGCCAGCCGCGACAGATCAGTCACTGAAGCTTTCTTT. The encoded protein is CASRDRSVTEAFF.

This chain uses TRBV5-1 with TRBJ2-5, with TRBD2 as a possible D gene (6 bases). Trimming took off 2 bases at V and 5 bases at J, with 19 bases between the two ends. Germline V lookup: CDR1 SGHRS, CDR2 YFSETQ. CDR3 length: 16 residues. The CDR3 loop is CASSLYGSGGEETQYF. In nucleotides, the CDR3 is TGCGCCAGCAGCTTATATGGTAGCGGAGGGGAGGAGACCCAGTACTTC.

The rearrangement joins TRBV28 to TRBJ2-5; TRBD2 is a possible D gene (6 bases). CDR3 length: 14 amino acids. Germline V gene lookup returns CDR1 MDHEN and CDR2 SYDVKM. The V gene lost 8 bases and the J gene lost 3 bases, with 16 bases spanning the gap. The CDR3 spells CASATVGGKETQYF. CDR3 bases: TGTGCCAGCGCTACCGTTGGAGGGAAAGAGACCCAGTACTTC.

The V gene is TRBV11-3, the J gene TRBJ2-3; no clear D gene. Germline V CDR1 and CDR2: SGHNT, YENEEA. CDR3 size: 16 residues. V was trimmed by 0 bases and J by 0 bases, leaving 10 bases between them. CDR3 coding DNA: TGTGCCAGCAGCTTAGATGTAATAGGTAGCACAGATACGCAGTATTTT. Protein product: CASSLDVIGSTDTQYF.

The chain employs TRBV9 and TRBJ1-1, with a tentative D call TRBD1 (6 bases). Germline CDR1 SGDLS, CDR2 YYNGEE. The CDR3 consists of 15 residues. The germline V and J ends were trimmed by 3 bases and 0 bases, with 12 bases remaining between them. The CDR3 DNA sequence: TGTGCCAGCAGCGCATCAGGGGATTTGAACACTGAAGCTTTCTTT. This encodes CASSASGDLNTEAFF.

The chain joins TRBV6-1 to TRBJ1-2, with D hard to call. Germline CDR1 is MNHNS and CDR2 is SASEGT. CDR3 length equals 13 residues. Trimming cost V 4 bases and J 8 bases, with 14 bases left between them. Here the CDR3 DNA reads TGTGCCAGCAGTGTAGAGGGTTTGGAGGGCTACACCTTC. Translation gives CASSVEGLEGYTF.

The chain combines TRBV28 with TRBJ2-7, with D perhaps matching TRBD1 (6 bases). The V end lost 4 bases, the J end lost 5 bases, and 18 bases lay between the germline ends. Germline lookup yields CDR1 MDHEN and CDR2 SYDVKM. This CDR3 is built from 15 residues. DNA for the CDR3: TGTGCCAGCAGTTCACCCACAACAGGGAACCACGAGCAGTACTTC. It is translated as CASSSPTTGNHEQYF. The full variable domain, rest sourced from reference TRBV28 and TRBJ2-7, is DVKVTQSSRYLVKRTGEKVFLECVQDMDHENMFWYRQDPGLGLRLIYFSYDVKMKEKGDIPEGYSVSREKKERFSLILESASTNQTSMYLCASSSPTTGNHEQYFGPGTRLTVT.

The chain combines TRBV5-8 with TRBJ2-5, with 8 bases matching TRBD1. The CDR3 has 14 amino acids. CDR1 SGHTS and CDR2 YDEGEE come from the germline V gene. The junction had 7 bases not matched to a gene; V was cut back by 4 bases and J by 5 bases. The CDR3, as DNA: TGTGCCAGCAGCCCTCAGGGGGCGAGGGAGACCCAGTACTTC. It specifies CASSPQGARETQYF.

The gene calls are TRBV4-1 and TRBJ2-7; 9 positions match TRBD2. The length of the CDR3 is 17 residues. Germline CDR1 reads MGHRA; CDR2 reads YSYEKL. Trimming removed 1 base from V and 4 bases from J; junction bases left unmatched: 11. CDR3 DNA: TGCGCCAGCAGCCAAGTCGGTCTAGCGGGGACAGAATACGAGCAGTACTTC. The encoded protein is CASSQVGLAGTEYEQYF.

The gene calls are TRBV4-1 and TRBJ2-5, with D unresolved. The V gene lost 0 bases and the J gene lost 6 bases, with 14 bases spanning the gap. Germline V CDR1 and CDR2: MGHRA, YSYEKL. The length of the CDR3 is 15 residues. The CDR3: CASSQDAVVGQTQYF. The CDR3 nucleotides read TGCGCCAGCAGCCAAGACGCTGTGGTCGGGCAGACCCAGTACTTC.

CDR3 region: CASRGLAGGHRSTDTQYF. Written as DNA, the CDR3 is TGCGCCAGCAGGGGACTAGCGGGAGGCCATAGGAGCACAGATACGCAGTATTTT. The chain joins TRBV5-1 to TRBJ2-3, with 15 nucleotides matching TRBD2. Losses at the gene ends were 5 bases for V and 0 bases for J; bases not matched to a gene: 7. This CDR3 has 18 residues. Germline lookup yields CDR1 SGHRS and CDR2 YFSETQ.

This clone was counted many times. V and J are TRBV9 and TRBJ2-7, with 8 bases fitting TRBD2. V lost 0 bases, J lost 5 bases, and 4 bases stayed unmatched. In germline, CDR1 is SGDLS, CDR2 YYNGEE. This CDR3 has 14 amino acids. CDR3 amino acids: CASSVGGLVNEQYF. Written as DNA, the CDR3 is TGTGCCAGCAGCGTAGGGGGACTAGTGAACGAGCAGTACTTC.

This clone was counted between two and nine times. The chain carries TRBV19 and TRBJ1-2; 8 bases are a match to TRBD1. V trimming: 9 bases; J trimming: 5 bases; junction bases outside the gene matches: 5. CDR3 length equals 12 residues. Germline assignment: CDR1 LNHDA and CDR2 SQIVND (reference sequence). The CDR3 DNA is TGTGCCAGGGACAGGGTAGGGTATGGCTACACCTTC. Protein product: CARDRVGYGYTF.